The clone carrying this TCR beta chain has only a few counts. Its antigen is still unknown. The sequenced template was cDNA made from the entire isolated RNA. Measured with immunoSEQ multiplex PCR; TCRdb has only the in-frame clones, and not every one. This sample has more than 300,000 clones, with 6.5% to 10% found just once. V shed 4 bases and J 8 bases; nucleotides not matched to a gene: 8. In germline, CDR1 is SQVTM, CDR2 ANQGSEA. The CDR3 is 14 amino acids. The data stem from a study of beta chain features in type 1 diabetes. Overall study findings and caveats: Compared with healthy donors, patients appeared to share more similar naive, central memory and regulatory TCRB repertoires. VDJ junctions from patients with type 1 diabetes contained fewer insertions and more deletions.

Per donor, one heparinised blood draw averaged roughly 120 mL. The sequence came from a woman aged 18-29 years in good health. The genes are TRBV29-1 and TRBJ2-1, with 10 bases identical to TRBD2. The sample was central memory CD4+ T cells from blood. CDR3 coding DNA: TGCAGCGTTGGAACGTCGAGCGGGAGGGATGAGCAGTTCTTC. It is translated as CSVGTSSGRDEQFF.